The 32 T cell receptor beta chains presented below share a single source sample, sequenced in a study of cytomegalovirus exposure and HLA in healthy donors. The PCR ran on 60 Vbeta and 13 Jbeta primers. TCRdb keeps only in-frame clones here, not all; method: immunoSEQ multiplex PCR. The data contain roughly 130,000 clones, roughly 72% of them singletons. Sequencing was done on a sample of PBMCs. These receptor sequences come from a woman between 50 and 59 years old in good health and CMV-seronegative.

In this sample, this clone turned up a few times. The chain recombines TRBV19 with TRBJ2-7; no reliable D call. The V end was cut by 5 bases, the J end by 0 bases, with 17 bases between. This CDR3 comprises 16 residues. Germline V gene lookup returns CDR1 LNHDA and CDR2 SQIVND (reference sequence). The CDR3 loop reads CASSVRRSQSSYEQYF. In nucleotides, the CDR3 is TGTGCCAGTAGTGTCCGCAGGTCCCAGAGCTCCTACGAGCAGTACTTC.

This chain uses TRBV19 with TRBJ2-7; the match to TRBD2 covers 8 bases. Germline lookup yields CDR1 LNHDA and CDR2 SQIVND (reference sequence). The CDR3 covers 14 residues. Losses at the gene ends were 6 bases for V and 4 bases for J; bases not matched to a gene: 8. The CDR3 loop reads CASRRAGDTYEQYF. The CDR3 DNA reads as TGTGCCAGTAGAAGAGCGGGGGATACGTACGAGCAGTACTTC.

The gene calls are TRBV5-6 and TRBJ2-7, with D tentatively TRBD2 (5 bases). Germline values: CDR1 SGHDT, CDR2 YYEEEE. V was clipped by 4 bases and J by 3 bases, with 17 bases between them. This CDR3 is 15 amino acids long. In nucleotides, the CDR3 is TGTGCCAGCAGCCCGACCCAGACGGGGAGCTACGAGCAGTACGTC. This gives the protein CASSPTQTGSYEQYV.

This clone showed up just a few times. The CDR3 DNA reads as TGTGCCAGCAGCGTAGATTTTAGCGGGGCCTACGAGCAGTACTTC. Encoded protein: CASSVDFSGAYEQYF. The chain joins TRBV9 to TRBJ2-7, with 8 bases fitting TRBD2. The CDR3 is 15 residues long. Germline CDR1 reads SGDLS; CDR2 reads YYNGEE. With 0 bases clipped from V and 2 bases from J, the junction kept 4 bases outside the gene matches.

Turning to this clone: The germline gene is not matched at one end of the junction; a read error may be the cause. This chain joins TRBV29-1 and TRBJ1-2; tentatively, D is TRBD1 (6 bases). Germline-derived CDR1 and CDR2 are SQVTM and ANQGSEA. This CDR3 has 13 residues. The DNA of the CDR3 is TGCAGCGTTGAACCCTCTCGGCCTGGGGGCTACCCCTTC. Translated, it gives CSVEPSRPGGYPF.

The V and J genes are TRBV7-9 and TRBJ1-2, with D possibly matching TRBD1 (6 bases). Per germline, CDR1 SEHNR and CDR2 FQNEAQ (reference sequence). CDR3 length: 15 residues. The V end lost 5 bases, the J end lost 1 base, and 14 bases lay between the germline ends. CDR3 loop: CASSADRLLNYGYTF. The CDR3 bases are TGTGCCAGCAGCGCGGACAGACTGCTTAACTATGGCTACACCTTC.

The chain employs TRBV4-3 and TRBJ2-7, with a possible D match to TRBD1 (5 bases). Between the trimmed V and J ends, which lost 3 bases and 3 bases, there was a span of 9 bases. CDR1 and CDR2 from the germline V gene are LGHNA and YSLEER. This CDR3 is 13 amino acids long. This CDR3 is CASSHRGSYEQYF. In nucleotides, the CDR3 is TGCGCCAGCAGCCATAGGGGAAGCTACGAGCAGTACTTC.

The V and J genes are TRBV6-5 and TRBJ2-3; 11 nucleotides match TRBD2. The CDR3 length is 15 residues. CDR1 and CDR2 from the germline V gene are MNHEY and SVGAGI. The junction had 7 bases not matched to a gene; V was cut back by 6 bases and J by 5 bases. Written as DNA, the CDR3 is TGTGCCAGCAGGGTAGCGGGAGGGCCAGTAGATACGCAGTATTTT. Its protein is CASRVAGGPVDTQYF.

The chain couples TRBV5-4 to TRBJ1-3; TRBD1 matches at 9 bases. Germline V CDR1 and CDR2: SGHNT, YYREEE (reference sequence). V lost 2 bases to trimming and J lost 0 bases; unmatched junction nucleotides: 12. This CDR3 has 19 residues. The CDR3 spells CASSLGVPGTGRSGNTIYF. In nucleotides, the CDR3 is TGTGCCAGCAGCTTAGGGGTCCCCGGGACAGGGCGCTCTGGAAACACCATATATTTT.

The V gene is TRBV19, the J gene TRBJ1-3; D is ambiguous. V lost 3 bases to trimming and J lost 0 bases, with 9 bases between them. Germline CDR1 LNHDA, CDR2 SQIVND (reference sequence). This CDR3 comprises 15 residues. The CDR3 protein is CASSMGILSGNTIYF. The CDR3 bases are TGTGCCAGTAGTATGGGCATCCTCTCTGGAAACACCATATATTTT.

The chain combines TRBV4-3 with TRBJ1-5, with D tentatively TRBD1 (5 bases). Germline V gives CDR1 LGHNA, CDR2 YSLEER. This CDR3 contains 15 residues. The V end lost 0 bases, the J end lost 6 bases, and 12 bases lay between the germline ends. CDR3 sequence (DNA): TGCGCCAGCAGCCAAGATAGGGCAGGGCTTCAGCCCCAGCATTTT. It translates to CASSQDRAGLQPQHF.

The chain has TRBV6-6 and TRBJ1-5; 8 bases match TRBD1. CDR1 and CDR2 (germline): MNHNY, SVGAGI (reference sequence). The CDR3 has 15 amino acids. The trim removed 3 bases at V and 1 base at J, leaving 2 bases unmatched. Here the CDR3 reads CASSYTGGSNQPQHF. The CDR3 DNA sequence: TGTGCCAGCAGTTATACAGGGGGAAGCAATCAGCCCCAGCATTTT.

The J gene is TRBJ1-1, the V gene TRBV18; 8 nucleotides agree with TRBD1. This CDR3 spans 14 amino acids. CDR1 is KGHSH, CDR2 LQKENI, per germline. V lost 3 bases and J lost 4; bases outside the gene matches: 4. Written as DNA, the CDR3 is TGTGCCAGCTCACCTACAGGGGGAGGCACTGAAGCTTTCTTT. Residues: CASSPTGGGTEAFF.

The CDR3 here is CASSQSGQGSGYTF. For the CDR3, the DNA is TGCGCCAGCAGCCAATCGGGACAGGGGTCGGGCTACACCTTC. The chain combines TRBV4-1 with TRBJ1-2, with 10 bases fitting TRBD1. CDR1 is MGHRA, CDR2 YSYEKL, per germline. The CDR3 has 14 amino acids. The trim removed 2 bases at V and 8 bases at J, leaving 5 bases unmatched.

The V call is TRBV27, the J call TRBJ2-1; TRBD1 is a possible D gene (6 bases). Germline V gene sequence: CDR1 MNHEY, CDR2 SMNVEV (reference sequence). The CDR3 contains 14 residues. The V end was cut by 0 bases, the J end by 8 bases, with 11 bases between. The CDR3: CASSLSSGVHEQFF. The CDR3 DNA follows: TGTGCCAGCAGTTTATCGTCAGGGGTACATGAGCAGTTCTTC.

The chain has TRBV15 and TRBJ2-2; D not resolved. The CDR3 loop spans 16 amino acids. The V gene's germline CDR1 is LNHNV and CDR2 YYDKDF (reference sequence). Deletions cut 0 bases from V and 3 bases from J, with 11 bases between. The CDR3 is CATSRDVTEHTGELFF. The CDR3 coding sequence is TGTGCCACCAGCAGAGATGTAACAGAACACACCGGGGAGCTGTTTTTT.

The chain combines TRBV27 with TRBJ1-5, with 8 bases identical to TRBD1. CDR1 is MNHEY and CDR2 is SMNVEV in the germline V gene (reference sequence). V shed 5 bases and J 1 base; nucleotides not matched to a gene: 7. The CDR3 has 16 residues. DNA of the CDR3: TGTGCCAGCAGTCACCGGGACAGGATAAGCAATCAGCCCCAGCATTTT. Translation gives CASSHRDRISNQPQHF.

The genes are TRBV4-1 and TRBJ2-2; the D is unclear. V was clipped by 6 bases and J by 5 bases, with 7 bases between them. Looked up from germline, CDR1 is MGHRA and CDR2 is YSYEKL. CDR3 length: 12 residues. CDR3: CASSPSTGELFF. The CDR3, as DNA: TGCGCCAGCAGTCCGAGTACCGGGGAGCTGTTTTTT.

The chain joins TRBV5-4 to TRBJ2-7; D possibly corresponds to TRBD1 (6 bases). The length of the CDR3 is 16 residues. V was shortened by 4 bases and J by 0 bases, with 17 bases between the two germline ends. From germline, CDR1 is SGHNT and CDR2 YYREEE (reference sequence). Written as DNA, the CDR3 is TGTGCCAGCAGCGGACACAGGGCCGAGAGCTCCTACGAGCAGTACTTC. This encodes CASSGHRAESSYEQYF.

This sequence joins TRBV21-1 and TRBJ2-1; the table's D call, TRBD1, has no DNA check behind it. TRBV21-1 is a pseudogene locus. The CDR3 runs to 16 residues. Here the CDR3 DNA reads TGTGCCAGCAGCAAAACAGGGTCATCATCCGGCAATGAGCAGTTCTTC. Translated, it gives CASSKTGSSSGNEQFF.

CDR3 loop: CASSSGGDEQYV. The DNA of the CDR3 is TGTGCCAGCAGCTCGGGAGGGGACGAGCAGTACGTC. The V call is TRBV11-2, the J call TRBJ2-7; 8 bases fit TRBD2. Germline CDR1 SGHAT, CDR2 FQNNGV. The V gene end was trimmed by 4 bases and the J gene end by 5 bases; junction bases not matched to a gene: 1. This CDR3 contains 12 residues.

V is TRBV29-1 and J is TRBJ2-7; 10 bases fit TRBD1. This CDR3 is built from 15 residues. Per the germline V gene, CDR1 is SQVTM and CDR2 is ANQGSEA. With 6 bases clipped from V and 0 bases from J, the junction kept 8 bases outside the gene matches. The CDR3 region is CSVDRTGGSSYEQYF. The CDR3 bases are TGCAGCGTCGACCGGACAGGGGGAAGCTCCTACGAGCAGTACTTC.

There are a few counts of this clone. The genes are TRBV7-9 and TRBJ1-2, with a weak D call TRBD1 (5 bases). The V end lost 6 bases, the J end lost 3 bases, and 11 bases lay between the germline ends. Looked up from germline, CDR1 is SEHNR and CDR2 is FQNEAQ (reference sequence). The CDR3 has 13 amino acids. The CDR3 DNA reads as TGTGCCAGCAGGTCGGGGGGAGACTATGGCTACACCTTC. The encoded protein is CASRSGGDYGYTF.

The V call is TRBV7-2, the J call TRBJ1-3, with a weak D call TRBD1 (5 bases). This CDR3 spans 17 amino acids. The V gene lost 4 bases and the J gene lost 0 bases, with 16 bases spanning the gap. Germline V CDR1 and CDR2: SGHTA, FQGNSA. The CDR3 here is CASSSKSRGYSGNTIYF. In DNA, the CDR3 is TGTGCCAGCAGCTCAAAGTCTAGGGGTTACTCTGGAAACACCATATATTTT.

J is TRBJ2-3 and V is TRBV7-2; the D gene is possibly TRBD1 (5 bases). Trimming stripped 4 bases from V and 1 base from J, with 18 bases between. Germline-derived CDR1 and CDR2 are SGHTA and FQGNSA. This CDR3 comprises 17 residues. CDR3 in DNA: TGTGCCAGCAGCTCCATCCAGGGTTTTTTTGGCACAGATACGCAGTATTTT. It yields the protein CASSSIQGFFGTDTQYF.

The CDR3 DNA reads TGTGCCAGCAGTTTACTTGACAGGGGTCGCGACAATGAGCAGTTCTTC. Its protein product is CASSLLDRGRDNEQFF. The genes are TRBV28 and TRBJ2-1; 8 nucleotides agree with TRBD1. This CDR3 is 16 amino acids long. CDR1 is MDHEN, CDR2 SYDVKM, per germline. Trimming cost V 2 bases and J 5 bases; bases outside gene matches: 8.

The V call is TRBV9, the J call TRBJ2-7; 9 nucleotides match TRBD2. CDR1 is SGDLS, CDR2 YYNGEE, per germline. Trimming at V came to 3 bases and at J to 3 bases, leaving 7 bases not matched to a gene. The CDR3 is made up of 15 amino acids. This CDR3 reads CASSAAGTSSYEQYF. Written as DNA, the CDR3 is TGTGCCAGCAGCGCGGCCGGGACTAGCAGCTACGAGCAGTACTTC.

V gene TRBV7-2 combines with J gene TRBJ1-2, with D perhaps matching TRBD1 (5 bases). Germline loops: CDR1 SGHTA, CDR2 FQGNSA. This CDR3 spans 15 amino acids. Deletions cut 1 base from V and 4 bases from J, with 13 bases between. CDR3 sequence reads: CASSLVPAGFYGYTF. CDR3 DNA sequence: TGTGCCAGCAGCTTAGTTCCGGCAGGGTTCTATGGCTACACCTTC.

The chain uses TRBV6-5 and TRBJ2-7, with 8 bases lining up with TRBD1. Germline-derived CDR1 and CDR2 are MNHEY and SVGAGI. V gave up 6 bases and J gave up 2 bases; unmatched junction bases: 0. The CDR3 contains 12 residues. CDR3 nucleotide sequence: TGTGCCAGCAGGGGACAGGCCTACGAGCAGTACTTC. Amino acid sequence: CASRGQAYEQYF.

V is TRBV6-1 and J is TRBJ2-2; 8 bases align to TRBD1. Germline CDR1 reads MNHNS; CDR2 reads SASEGT. J was trimmed by 3 bases and V by 6 bases; bases with no gene match: 3. CDR3 length: 14 amino acids. The CDR3 DNA sequence: TGTGCCAGCAGGAGGGGACAGGACACCGGGGAGCTGTTTTTT. Its protein product is CASRRGQDTGELFF.

In the case of this clone: The junction shows a germline mismatch at one end, possibly a read error. CDR3 bases: TGTGCCAGCAGTAAAGGGACAGTTAGCAATCAGCCCCAGAATTTT. Protein: CASSKGTVSNQPQNF. The chain recombines TRBV6-6 with TRBJ1-5; TRBD1 agrees at 7 bases. The CDR3 has 15 amino acids. Germline loops: CDR1 MNHNY, CDR2 SVGAGI (reference sequence).

The genes are TRBV10-3 and TRBJ2-7, with 9 bases that match TRBD1. The junction had 5 bases not matched to a gene; V was cut back by 4 bases and J by 4 bases. Germline V CDR1 and CDR2: ENHRY, SYGVKD. The CDR3 spans 14 residues. The CDR3, as DNA: TGTGCCATCAGTGGGGACAGGGCGACATACGAGCAGTACGTC. Translation gives CAISGDRATYEQYV.